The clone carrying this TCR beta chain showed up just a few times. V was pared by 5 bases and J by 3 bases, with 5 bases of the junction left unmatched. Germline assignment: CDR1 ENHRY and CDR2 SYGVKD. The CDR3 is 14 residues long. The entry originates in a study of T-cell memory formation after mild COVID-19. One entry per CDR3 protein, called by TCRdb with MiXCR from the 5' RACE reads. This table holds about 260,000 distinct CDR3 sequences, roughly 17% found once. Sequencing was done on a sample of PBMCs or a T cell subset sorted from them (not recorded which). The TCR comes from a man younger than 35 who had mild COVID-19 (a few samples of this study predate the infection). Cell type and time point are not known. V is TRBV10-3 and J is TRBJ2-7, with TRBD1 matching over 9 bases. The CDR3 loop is CAISSSTGGYEQYV. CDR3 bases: TGTGCCATCAGTTCTTCGACAGGGGGCTACGAGCAGTACGTC.